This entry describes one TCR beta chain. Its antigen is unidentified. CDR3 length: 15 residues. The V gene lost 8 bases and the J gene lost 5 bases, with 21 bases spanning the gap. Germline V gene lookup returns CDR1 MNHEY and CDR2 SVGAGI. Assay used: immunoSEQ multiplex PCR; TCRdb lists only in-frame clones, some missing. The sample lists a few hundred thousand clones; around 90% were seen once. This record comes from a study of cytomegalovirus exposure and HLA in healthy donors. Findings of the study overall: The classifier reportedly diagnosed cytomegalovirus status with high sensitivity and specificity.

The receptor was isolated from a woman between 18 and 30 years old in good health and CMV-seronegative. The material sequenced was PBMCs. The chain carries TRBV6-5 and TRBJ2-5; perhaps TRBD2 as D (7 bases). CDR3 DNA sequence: TGTGCCAGCGCAAAAGGGGGGGCGCTTCAGGAGACCCAGTACTTC. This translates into CASAKGGALQETQYF.